This TCR beta chain is from a study of cytomegalovirus exposure and HLA in healthy donors (dated by TCRdb to 2016 to 2017). Notes on the research overall: An earlier analysis of approximately 640 of the donors reported about 250 Gb of sequence data and around 120 million unique TCR beta sequences from 150 million to 200 million T cells. Approximately 310 gigabases of sequencing data and tens of millions of unique TCR sequences made up an early release that covered under 750 HLA-typed donors. Among the roughly 380 genotyped donors, around 81% belonged to the genetic ancestry cluster associated with self-reported Caucasian donors. The study was designed to test whether signatures of past pathogen exposure could be identified by cataloging public T cell receptors. The study used immunosequencing to profile the T cell repertoires of under 700 subjects and linked those repertoires to cytomegalovirus serostatus. Along with the approximately 620-subject first cohort, a separate validation cohort of around 110 different subjects was used. To predict cytomegalovirus infection status, the study brought together high-throughput TCR immunosequencing, statistical association of individual TCRs with disease status, and machine learning. To study patterns of TCR occurrence, a later analysis re-analyzed previously published TCR beta repertoires from 700 or so donors and added high-resolution HLA genotyping. The later analysis used no new phenotypic data to find candidate immune exposures, relying instead on TCR beta sequences and their occurrence across donors. In an earlier analysis of 500 to 650 of the donors, high-throughput TCR beta sequencing was used to judge whether each TCR beta V gene segment behaved as functional or pseudogenic. Donor age, sex, ethnicity and CMV serostatus were compiled alongside the repertoire data. A later genetic analysis used genome-wide SNP genotypes for about 60% of the 666 donors, treating that subset as a discovery cohort. Every repertoire in the discovery cohort had been generated on one and the same sequencing platform. HLA typing included class I and class II loci at four-digit resolution. The number of typed donors differed by locus: about 620-630 for A, B, C, DRB1 and DQB1; 500 to 550 for DQA1; around 580 for DPA1; and some 470 for DPB1. Four or five DR-DQ haplotypes were handled as single units for association and clustering because linkage in the cohort was strong. On average, roughly 250,000 unique TCR beta nucleotide sequences were sequenced per donor among more than 350 genotyped donors of the cohort, with roughly 18% of those sequences being non-productive. What the study reported, not specific to this receptor: Three of the identified cytomegalovirus-associated TCR beta chains were confirmed in vitro to be specific for cytomegalovirus antigens. According to a later analysis, TCR association rates differed among HLA loci, with DRB1 alleles showing the most associated TCRs and HLA-C alleles showing the fewest. Some IMGT-functional V segments, including TRBV6-2 and TRBV6-3, could not be distinguished by the 87-base-pair reads and were therefore excluded. In a later genetic analysis, fewer N-insertions in productive TCRs were reported among donors in an Asian-associated ancestry cluster than the roughly 700-donor mean. The study listed 164 TCR beta chains as associated with cytomegalovirus. Linkage disequilibrium might explain the correlated functional status among segregating V segments, but an unknown experimental factor could not be excluded. In this cohort, only TCR beta chains were sequenced, and detectable features were limited by the absence of alpha or paired-chain data. Compared with equally common non-associated chains, HLA-associated TCR beta chains in a later analysis were more clonally expanded and had lower generation probabilities. A further reported finding was that TCR beta sequences accurately predicted the HLA-A and HLA-B alleles for most subjects in the first cohort. A later genetic analysis associated a missense DCLRE1C variant with V-gene and J-gene trimming of TCR beta chains, and an independent cohort replicated the association. The classifier was reported to diagnose cytomegalovirus status with high specificity and sensitivity in both the original and validation cohorts. Broadly in line with IMGT annotations, most TCR beta V segments showed up in productive rearrangements about 90% or about 30% of the time in an earlier analysis of 450 to 750 of the donors. In a later analysis, several top co-occurrence clusters were reported to appear linked to parvovirus B19, influenza, CMV and Epstein-Barr virus. It was suggested by the authors that the approach could potentially be generalized to other disease states and immunological phenotypes. Presence/absence analyses assumed roughly uniform sequencing depth across donors, an assumption that may not hold. Assigning TCR associations to individual alleles was difficult when HLA alleles, especially DR and DQ, strongly co-occurred. The sequencing pipeline was judged likely to have produced a cluster of highly shared sequence variants as a technical artifact. While some public TCRs were present in many individuals, most TCR sequences turned up only very rarely across donors. About 17 rarely observed V segments, including chromosome 9 orphons, were excluded from the earlier analysis of about 500 of the donors because counts were too low. Because HLA typing was missing for some donors at each locus, association tests included only the typed subset. At a false discovery rate of 0.05, a later analysis linked 16,000 or so TCR beta sequences to specific HLA alleles. In a later analysis, most CMV-associated TCR beta chains were found to appear HLA-restricted, with HLA associations seemingly driven largely by CMV exposure. Immune exposure information for the cohort was limited to CMV serostatus.

The cohort was made up of several hundred healthy bone marrow donors. At the time of sampling, all cohort members were nominally healthy, though unrecorded immune exposures were likely present. The donor was CMV seropositive and was included in the group of approximately 300 seropositive cohort members. Each donor provided a peripheral blood sample, and peripheral blood mononuclear cells were used for TCR beta sequencing. The Qiagen DNeasy Blood Extraction Kit was used to extract genomic DNA from the blood cell samples. Library preparation employed the immunoSEQ multiplex PCR assay. A mixture of 60 forward primers for TCR Vbeta segments and 13 reverse primers for TCR Jbeta segments was used in the multiplex PCR. Amplification of the CDR3 region of rearranged TCR beta genes was performed with a multiplex PCR assay on genomic DNA. Amplified TCR beta libraries were sequenced as 87-base-pair reads on the Illumina HiSeq System. Under the source paper's analysis protocol: A later analysis counted 75 million to 100 million unique TCR beta chains across the 700 or so repertoires, and 9.5 million to 11 million of these chains were shared by at least two donors. To remove PCR and sequencing errors, raw reads were error-corrected and collapsed into unique sequences using a nearest-neighbor algorithm that merged closely related sequences. Alignment of CDR3 sequences to IMGT reference sequences was used to assign V, D and J gene segments. For a sequence to be retained, at least a six-nucleotide match to both a V gene segment and a J gene segment was required. A rearrangement was called productive if the CDR3 had no stop codons and remained in frame with V and J, and every other rearrangement was called non-productive. Following IMGT convention, CDR3 was defined as the stretch from the second conserved V-encoded cysteine to the conserved J-encoded phenylalanine. The earlier analysis of about 610 of the donors excluded sequences that lacked an unambiguous match to a single V gene segment. In an earlier analysis of roughly 600 of the donors, a V segment was called functional when productive rearrangements were above 56.7%, and segregating when the standard deviation between donors exceeded 5%. To diagnose cytomegalovirus status from the catalog of TCR beta chain sequences, a statistical classification framework was built. A later analysis assigned V and J genes by comparing TCR nucleotide sequences with IMGT/GENE-DB human TR gene sequences. In a later analysis, CDR3 sequences and most-parsimonious VDJ recombination scenarios were assigned using the TCRdist pipeline. A later analysis defined each TCR beta chain by its CDR3 amino acid sequence plus V-gene family, and excluded reads lacking a unique V-gene family. As a way to deal with suspected cross-contamination and a sequencing artifact, a later analysis dropped 450 to 600 nucleotide sequences that were highly shared and had low generation probability. A later analysis calculated a clonal expansion index for each public chain from normalized within-repertoire ranks of inferred template counts. A later analysis computed generation probabilities with a VDJ recombination model fitted to out-of-frame rearrangements, and checked the results against IGoR. A later analysis scored TCR-TCR, TCR-HLA and TCR-CMV co-occurrence with hypergeometric tests, applying a repertoire-size bias correction to TCR pairs. To estimate false discovery rates, a later analysis permuted the HLA or CMV assignments 20 times. A later analysis grouped co-occurring TCRs with DBSCAN, adding TCRdist sequence similarity when clustering within HLA-allele-positive subsets. Repertoires with fewer than 30,000 or more than 120,000 public chains, plus five repertoires with anomalous nucleotide sharing, were excluded from co-occurrence clustering. TCRdb mirrors the immuneACCESS table, restricted to in-frame sequences. Some clones are absent from its copies; in checked studies, under half trace to an unresolved V gene, and the reason for the others is unknown. That table gives V, J and clone size, and the DNA gave D and trimming. In this sample the table shows roughly 93,000 clones, more than 70% of which occur a single time. The ten largest clones capture approximately 11% of the sample.

For CDR1 and CDR2, the germline V gene (reference sequence) lists SGHNT and YYREEE. The CDR3 contains 14 residues, cysteine and phenylalanine counted. The only DNA kept is the CDR3, 42 bases in frame from the first base. V ends up 2 bases short and J 7 bases short, with an unmatched junction base count of 6. This clone was counted between two and nine times. There is no known antigen for this receptor. No much larger clone is present one base from it, and per-base qualities are unavailable. The clonotype was recovered from a man younger than 35 in good health and CMV-seropositive. The chain couples TRBV5-4 to TRBJ2-1, with TRBD2 matching 7 junction bases. The specimen was PBMCs. This receptor has the CDR3 CASSLSSGRNEQFF. The sequenced DNA: TGTGCCAGCAGCTTATCTAGCGGCAGGAATGAGCAGTTCTTC.